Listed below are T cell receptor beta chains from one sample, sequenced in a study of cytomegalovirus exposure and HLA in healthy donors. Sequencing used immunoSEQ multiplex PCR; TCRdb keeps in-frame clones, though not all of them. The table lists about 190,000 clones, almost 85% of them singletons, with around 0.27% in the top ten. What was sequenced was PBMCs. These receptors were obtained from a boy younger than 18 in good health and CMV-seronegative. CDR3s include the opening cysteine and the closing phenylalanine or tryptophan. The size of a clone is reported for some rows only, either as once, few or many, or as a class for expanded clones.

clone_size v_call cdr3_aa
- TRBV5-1 CASSLVPGVASSGANVLTF
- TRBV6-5 CASSYSWGGGRETQYF
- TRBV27 CASSYLPLLAYGYTF
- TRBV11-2 CASSLDRGSGTDTQYF
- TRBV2 CASSEVAGAGQPQHF
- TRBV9 CASSVDVRGAGNTIYF
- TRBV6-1 CASSEPRAGRGNTIYF
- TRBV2 CASSEGQGAAYGYTF
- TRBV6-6 CASSYDKLARAVF
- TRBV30 CAWSAGSGNTIYF
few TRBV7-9 CASSLVNGWQGTMNTEAFF
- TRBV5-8 CASSNNRDRGSYEQYF
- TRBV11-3 CASSIAGGPTDTQYF
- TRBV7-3 CASSLGLAGGAEQFF
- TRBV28 CASSFLGVAGAYYEQYF
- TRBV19 CASSSPVGPILSTDTQYF
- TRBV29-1 CSVVGNSYEQYF
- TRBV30 CAWRRQSDNSPLHF
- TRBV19 CASSITGLYGYTF
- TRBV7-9 CASSFPGTLMTYEQYF